This is a list of T cell receptor beta chains from one sample in a study of cytomegalovirus exposure and HLA in healthy donors. Assay used: immunoSEQ multiplex PCR; TCRdb lists only in-frame clones, some missing. The sample gives 83,000 or so clones, around 76% of which show up once; about a tenth is in the top ten. Sequencing input: PBMCs. The receptors originated from a man aged 30 to 39 in good health and CMV-seropositive. Both conserved end residues are part of each CDR3. A D gene is named only where the DNA matches it firmly. Only some rows state a clone size, as once, few, many or a class for expanded clones.

V	J	D	size	CDR3	DNA
TRBV4-3	TRBJ2-7	TRBD1	.	CASSQGDRAFDEQYF	TGCGCCAGCAGCCAAGGAGACAGGGCCTTTGACGAGCAGTACTTC
TRBV4-3	TRBJ2-5	TRBD2	.	CASSHSPLAGGYQETQYF	TGCGCCAGCAGCCACTCTCCTCTAGCGGGGGGGTACCAAGAGACCCAGTACTTC
TRBV18	TRBJ2-7	.	.	CASSPPMRPPDPYEQYF	TGTGCCAGCTCACCACCGATGAGGCCTCCTGACCCCTACGAGCAGTACTTC
TRBV10-1	TRBJ1-4	TRBD1	few	CASSTGGSRVTNEKLFF	TGCGCCAGCAGTACAGGGGGCTCTAGGGTAACTAATGAAAAACTGTTTTTT
TRBV6-5	TRBJ1-4	.	.	CASGSNEKLFF	TGTGCCTCCGGGAGTAATGAAAAACTGTTTTTT
TRBV6-1	TRBJ1-6	.	few	CASSADSSNSPLHF	TGTGCCAGCAGTGCGGACAGCTCTAATTCACCCCTCCACTTT
TRBV2	TRBJ2-7	TRBD1	.	CASISWRTGTYEQYF	TGTGCCAGCATTAGTTGGCGGACAGGAACCTACGAGCAGTACTTC
TRBV7-9	TRBJ1-4	TRBD1	.	CASSFPLTGKEEKLFF	TGTGCCAGCAGCTTCCCCTTGACAGGGAAGGAGGAAAAACTGTTTTTT
TRBV7-9	TRBJ2-2	TRBD1	.	CSSSSRQGAYTGELFF	TGTTCCAGCAGCTCAAGACAGGGGGCATACACCGGGGAGCTGTTTTTT
TRBV6-1	TRBJ2-7	.	.	CASSPRQDPPYEQYF	TGTGCCAGCAGTCCAAGACAGGACCCTCCCTACGAGCAGTACTTC
TRBV4-2	TRBJ2-1	.	.	CASSQDSNEQFF	TGTGCCAGCAGCCAAGACAGCAATGAGCAGTTCTTC
TRBV7-2	TRBJ1-2	.	few	CASSFNRDGYTF	TGTGCCAGCAGCTTTAACAGAGATGGCTACACCTTC
TRBV15	TRBJ1-5	TRBD1	once	CATSGQGGLYSNQPQHF	TGTGCCACCAGCGGGCAGGGGGGCCTGTATAGCAATCAGCCCCAGCATTTT
TRBV30	TRBJ1-1	.	few	CAWSVNTEAFF	TGTGCCTGGAGCGTGAACACTGAAGCTTTCTTT
TRBV19	TRBJ1-5	.	.	CASSMRPLLSVGESNQPQHF	TGTGCCAGTAGTATGCGTCCCCTTCTGTCGGTTGGGGAGAGCAATCAGCCCCAGCATTTT
TRBV6-5	TRBJ1-6	TRBD1	few	CASSYTGGNSPLHF	TGTGCCAGCAGTTACACAGGGGGCAATTCACCCCTCCACTTT
TRBV18	TRBJ2-1	TRBD2	.	CASSPRGTRSYNEQFF	TGTGCCAGCTCACCACGGGGGACTAGATCCTACAATGAGCAGTTCTTC
TRBV6-6	TRBJ1-1	.	few	CASSLQGRNTEAFF	TGTGCCAGCAGCCTACAGGGTAGGAACACTGAAGCTTTCTTT
TRBV7-8	TRBJ1-4	.	.	CASSLEPKKLFF	TGTGCCAGCAGCTTAGAGCCAAAAAAACTGTTTTTT
TRBV6-1	TRBJ2-1	TRBD2	.	CASSEALRRGGQNEQFF	TGTGCCAGCAGTGAAGCGCTTAGGCGGGGGGGACAAAATGAGCAGTTCTTC
TRBV28	TRBJ1-1	.	.	CASSSTHGQAFF	TGTGCCAGCAGTTCTACCCATGGGCAAGCTTTCTTT
TRBV5-6	TRBJ2-6	.	.	CASSLWPSGANVLTF	TGTGCCAGCAGCTTGTGGCCATCTGGGGCCAACGTCCTGACTTTC
TRBV7-9	TRBJ1-5	.	few	CASSLASTDSYSNQPQHF	TGTGCCAGCAGCTTAGCCTCGACGGACAGCTATAGCAATCAGCCCCAGCATTTT
TRBV7-8	TRBJ1-5	TRBD1	.	CASSPGMGGQGPYSNQPQHF	TGTGCCAGCAGCCCAGGGATGGGGGGACAGGGACCTTATAGCAATCAGCCCCAGCATTTT
TRBV6-1	TRBJ2-1	TRBD1	.	CASSETHRTGGMGNEQFF	TGTGCCAGCAGTGAGACCCACAGGACAGGGGGGATGGGCAATGAGCAGTTCTTC
TRBV4-1	TRBJ2-3	.	.	CASSQFSGGLLDTQYF	TGCGCCAGCAGCCAATTCAGCGGTGGACTCTTAGATACGCAGTATTTT
TRBV15	TRBJ2-7	TRBD2	.	CATSRDGGGAYEQYF	TGTGCCACCAGCAGAGATGGCGGGGGGGCCTACGAGCAGTACTTC
TRBV6-5	TRBJ2-2	TRBD1	.	CASSTGTGNTGELFF	TGTGCCAGCAGTACCGGGACAGGGAACACCGGGGAGCTGTTTTTT
TRBV6-4	TRBJ2-1	TRBD2	.	CASTLEASGGSLGEQFF	TGTGCCAGCACCCTCGAGGCTAGCGGGGGGTCCCTGGGTGAGCAGTTCTTC
TRBV27	TRBJ1-4	.	.	CASSPGGGTNEKLFF	TGTGCCAGCAGCCCGGGGGGGGGTACTAATGAAAAACTGTTTTTT
TRBV4-1	TRBJ2-7	TRBD2	.	CASSQTSSGGSYEQYF	TGCGCCAGCAGCCAAACCAGTAGCGGGGGGTCATACGAGCAGTACTTC
TRBV15	TRBJ1-6	TRBD1	once	CATGGQGARSPLHF	TGTGCCACCGGCGGACAGGGGGCGCGTTCACCCCTCCACTTT
TRBV6-1	TRBJ1-1	TRBD1	few	CASRGTGVNTEAFF	TGTGCCAGCAGGGGGACAGGGGTAAACACTGAAGCTTTCTTT
TRBV27	TRBJ2-7	.	.	CASSLSGSHEQYF	TGTGCCAGCAGTTTGTCAGGGTCCCACGAGCAGTACTTC
TRBV6-5	TRBJ2-7	.	.	CASTNHPNYEQYF	TGTGCCAGCACCAACCACCCTAACTACGAGCAGTACTTC
TRBV6-4	TRBJ2-2	TRBD1	.	CASSRSPGTGESGELFF	TGTGCCAGCAGCCGATCGCCCGGGACAGGGGAATCCGGGGAGCTGTTTTTT
TRBV5-1	TRBJ2-7	TRBD2	.	CASTARGGSDEQYF	TGCGCCAGCACCGCGAGGGGCGGGAGCGACGAGCAGTACTTC
TRBV4-1	TRBJ1-6	TRBD1	.	CASSQDRSGGRGSPLHF	TGCGCCAGCAGCCAAGATAGATCAGGGGGAAGAGGATCACCCCTCCACTTT
TRBV29-1	TRBJ2-2	TRBD1	.	CSVGGQGTNTGELFF	TGCAGCGTTGGGGGACAGGGGACGAACACCGGGGAGCTGTTTTTT
TRBV4-1	TRBJ2-7	TRBD2	.	CASSLSSGGFYEQYF	TGCGCCAGCAGCCTATCTAGCGGGGGGTTCTACGAGCAGTACTTC
TRBV18	TRBJ1-1	.	.	CASSPLGQRMNTEAFF	TGTGCCAGCTCACCCTTAGGACAGCGCATGAACACTGAAGCTTTCTTT
TRBV6-6	TRBJ1-6	TRBD1	few	CASTPGQGNSPLHF	TGTGCCAGCACCCCGGGACAGGGCAATTCACCCCTCCACTTT
TRBV2	TRBJ1-2	TRBD1	.	CASSDQGVYDGYTF	TGTGCCAGCAGTGACCAGGGGGTATATGATGGCTACACCTTC
TRBV5-3	TRBJ2-7	TRBD2	.	CARSTPGLASYEQYF	TGTGCCAGAAGCACCCCGGGACTAGCTAGCTACGAGCAGTACTTC
TRBV7-2	TRBJ1-4	.	.	CASSRTATNEKLFF	TGTGCCAGCAGCCGTACAGCAACTAATGAAAAACTGTTTTTT
TRBV19	TRBJ1-4	.	.	CASSGGQINEKLFF	TGTGCCAGTTCGGGGGGGCAAATTAATGAAAAACTGTTTTTT
TRBV7-6	TRBJ2-1	TRBD2	.	CASSLVGLGSGGAGEQFF	TGTGCCAGCAGCTTAGTCGGGCTCGGTAGCGGGGGGGCTGGTGAGCAGTTCTTC
TRBV4-2	TRBJ1-2	.	.	CASSQVGAGLGYTF	TGTGCCAGCAGCCAAGTGGGGGCTGGCCTAGGCTACACCTTC
TRBV28	TRBJ2-7	TRBD1	.	CASSPRQGIGARDEQYF	TGTGCCAGCAGTCCCCGACAGGGTATAGGAGCGAGGGACGAGCAGTACTTC
TRBV25-1	TRBJ1-2	TRBD1	.	CASSPPDREGYGYTF	TGTGCCAGCAGTCCCCCGGACAGGGAGGGGTATGGCTACACCTTC
TRBV7-9	TRBJ2-1	TRBD2	.	CASLAGLDNEQFF	TGTGCTAGCTTAGCGGGGCTCGACAATGAGCAGTTCTTC
TRBV5-6	TRBJ2-7	.	.	CASSKRQAYEQYF	TGTGCCAGCAGCAAACGACAGGCCTACGAGCAGTACTTC
TRBV11-1	TRBJ1-2	.	.	CASSFAGDDYYGYTF	TGTGCCAGCAGCTTCGCAGGGGACGATTACTATGGCTACACCTTC
TRBV2	TRBJ1-1	TRBD1	few	CASSGGTGTVTEAFF	TGTGCCAGCAGTGGGGGGACAGGGACGGTAACTGAAGCTTTCTTT
TRBV4-1	TRBJ2-7	TRBD2	.	CASSHGGDYEQYF	TGCGCCAGCAGCCACGGGGGGGACTACGAGCAGTACTTC
TRBV4-2	TRBJ1-1	.	.	CASSQTMNTEAFF	TGTGCCAGCAGCCAGACAATGAACACTGAAGCTTTCTTT
TRBV6-6	TRBJ2-7	.	.	CASSQGGMRIYEQYF	TGTGCCAGCAGCCAGGGTGGCATGAGAATCTACGAGCAGTACTTC